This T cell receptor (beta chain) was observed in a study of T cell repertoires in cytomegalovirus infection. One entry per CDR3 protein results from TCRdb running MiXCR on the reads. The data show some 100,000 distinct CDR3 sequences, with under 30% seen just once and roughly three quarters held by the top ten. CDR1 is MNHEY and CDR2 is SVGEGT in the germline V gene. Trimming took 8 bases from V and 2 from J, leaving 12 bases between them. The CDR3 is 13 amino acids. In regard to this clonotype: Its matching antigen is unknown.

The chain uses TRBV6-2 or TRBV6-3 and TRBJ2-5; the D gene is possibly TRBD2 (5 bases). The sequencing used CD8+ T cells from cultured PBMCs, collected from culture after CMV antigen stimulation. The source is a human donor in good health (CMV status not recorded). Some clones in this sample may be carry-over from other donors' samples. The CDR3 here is CASGPDLQETQYF. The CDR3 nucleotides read TGTGCCAGCGGGCCGGACTTACAAGAGACCCAGTACTTC.